The present T cell receptor beta chain was sequenced within a study of blood T cells in healthy people across ages. The CDR3 contains 13 residues. Deletions cut 1 base from V and 2 bases from J, with 8 bases between. The V gene's germline CDR1 is DFQATT and CDR2 SNEGSKA (reference sequence). Each sample yielded at least 7 million isolated PBMCs. Total RNA was isolated from each sample in quantities of at least 5 micrograms. As concerns this clonotype: The antigen remains unidentified.

Primed by a sample-barcoded 5' primer and a J-beta primer mix, a second PCR proceeded for roughly 6 to 12 cycles. Each cDNA molecule carried a tag from a template-switch adaptor that contained 12 random nucleotides. TCRdb called the 5' RACE reads again in MiXCR, with one record for every CDR3 protein. The table records 550,000 to 600,000 distinct CDR3 sequences, more than 45% of them present only once. Study-wide results and limits: Roughly linearly, TCR beta diversity per million T cells fell as age increased.

This TCR was recovered from a man older than 75 in good health. J is TRBJ1-1 and V is TRBV20-1; D not certain. The specimen sequenced was blood. The DNA for the CDR3 is TGCAGTGCTAGAGCAGAGATCAACACTGAAGCTTTCTTT. It encodes CSARAEINTEAFF.